A selection of T cell receptor beta chains follows, all from one sample in a study of molecular identifiers for immune sequencing clone quantification. TCRdb recomputed calls from the PCR reads with MiXCR, one row per CDR3 protein. Of roughly 100,000 distinct CDR3 sequences listed, 35% are singletons. Input material: naive CD8+ T cells from blood, with Jurkat cell RNA spiked in. The receptors come from a human donor in good health. Some libraries in this study had Jurkat cell RNA spiked in. The CDR3 runs from the conserved cysteine through the conserved F or W. The D gene is left open where the match is weak.

j_call d_call v_call cdr3_aa
TRBJ2-3 . TRBV21-1 CASSLRPRGATDTQYF
TRBJ1-4 . TRBV7-8 CASSLVQGANEKLFF
TRBJ2-5 TRBD2 TRBV6-4 CASSDWQLCGRQETQYF
TRBJ2-1 . TRBV5-6 CASSLVGGGYNEQFF
TRBJ2-3 TRBD2 TRBV4-1 CASSQEVLAGVPDTQNF
TRBJ2-5 . TRBV6-5 CASSYSISKGTIETQYF
TRBJ2-7 TRBD2 TRBV29-1 CSVVALAGAYEQYF
TRBJ2-7 . TRBV29-1 CSVEDQASYEQYF
TRBJ2-7 TRBD2 TRBV2 CASSVYGGADEQYF
TRBJ2-7 . TRBV5-4 CACSLGTGEQYF
TRBJ1-2 . TRBV6-6 CASSYCQGSYGYTF
TRBJ2-2 TRBD1 TRBV28 CASSRDRGTGELFF
TRBJ1-2 . TRBV12-3/TRBV12-4 CASSFSYGYTF
TRBJ2-1 . TRBV6-5 CASSGPGNSYNEQFF
TRBJ2-3 . TRBV19 CASSRLLSSTDTQYF
TRBJ2-7 TRBD1 TRBV5-8 CASSPGQGANEQYF
TRBJ2-3 . TRBV6-6 CASRYPEKLGYTDTQYF